This TCR beta chain was recorded in a study of read filtering for tumor transcriptome and immune sequencing. Germline V gene sequence: CDR1 SGHAT, CDR2 FQNNGV. This CDR3 is built from 16 residues. The V and J ends lost 5 bases and 4 bases respectively, with 18 bases between them. This clonotype was detected many times. From roughly 390 ng of RNA, a library with molecular barcoded alpha/delta and beta/gamma adaptors was made. Via MiXCR, TCRdb re-called the reads, giving one row per CDR3 protein. The sample lists 43,000 or so distinct CDR3 sequences; approximately 12% were seen once. The specimen was a population of CD138-negative cells sorted from bone marrow. J is TRBJ2-1 and V is TRBV11-2; D remains unclear. The TCR sequence derives from a donor over 35 with multiple myeloma. The CDR3 nucleotides read TGTGCCAGCAGCACAGAGATAGCCATAGCTTACAATGAGCAGTTCTTC. Its protein is CASSTEIAIAYNEQFF.